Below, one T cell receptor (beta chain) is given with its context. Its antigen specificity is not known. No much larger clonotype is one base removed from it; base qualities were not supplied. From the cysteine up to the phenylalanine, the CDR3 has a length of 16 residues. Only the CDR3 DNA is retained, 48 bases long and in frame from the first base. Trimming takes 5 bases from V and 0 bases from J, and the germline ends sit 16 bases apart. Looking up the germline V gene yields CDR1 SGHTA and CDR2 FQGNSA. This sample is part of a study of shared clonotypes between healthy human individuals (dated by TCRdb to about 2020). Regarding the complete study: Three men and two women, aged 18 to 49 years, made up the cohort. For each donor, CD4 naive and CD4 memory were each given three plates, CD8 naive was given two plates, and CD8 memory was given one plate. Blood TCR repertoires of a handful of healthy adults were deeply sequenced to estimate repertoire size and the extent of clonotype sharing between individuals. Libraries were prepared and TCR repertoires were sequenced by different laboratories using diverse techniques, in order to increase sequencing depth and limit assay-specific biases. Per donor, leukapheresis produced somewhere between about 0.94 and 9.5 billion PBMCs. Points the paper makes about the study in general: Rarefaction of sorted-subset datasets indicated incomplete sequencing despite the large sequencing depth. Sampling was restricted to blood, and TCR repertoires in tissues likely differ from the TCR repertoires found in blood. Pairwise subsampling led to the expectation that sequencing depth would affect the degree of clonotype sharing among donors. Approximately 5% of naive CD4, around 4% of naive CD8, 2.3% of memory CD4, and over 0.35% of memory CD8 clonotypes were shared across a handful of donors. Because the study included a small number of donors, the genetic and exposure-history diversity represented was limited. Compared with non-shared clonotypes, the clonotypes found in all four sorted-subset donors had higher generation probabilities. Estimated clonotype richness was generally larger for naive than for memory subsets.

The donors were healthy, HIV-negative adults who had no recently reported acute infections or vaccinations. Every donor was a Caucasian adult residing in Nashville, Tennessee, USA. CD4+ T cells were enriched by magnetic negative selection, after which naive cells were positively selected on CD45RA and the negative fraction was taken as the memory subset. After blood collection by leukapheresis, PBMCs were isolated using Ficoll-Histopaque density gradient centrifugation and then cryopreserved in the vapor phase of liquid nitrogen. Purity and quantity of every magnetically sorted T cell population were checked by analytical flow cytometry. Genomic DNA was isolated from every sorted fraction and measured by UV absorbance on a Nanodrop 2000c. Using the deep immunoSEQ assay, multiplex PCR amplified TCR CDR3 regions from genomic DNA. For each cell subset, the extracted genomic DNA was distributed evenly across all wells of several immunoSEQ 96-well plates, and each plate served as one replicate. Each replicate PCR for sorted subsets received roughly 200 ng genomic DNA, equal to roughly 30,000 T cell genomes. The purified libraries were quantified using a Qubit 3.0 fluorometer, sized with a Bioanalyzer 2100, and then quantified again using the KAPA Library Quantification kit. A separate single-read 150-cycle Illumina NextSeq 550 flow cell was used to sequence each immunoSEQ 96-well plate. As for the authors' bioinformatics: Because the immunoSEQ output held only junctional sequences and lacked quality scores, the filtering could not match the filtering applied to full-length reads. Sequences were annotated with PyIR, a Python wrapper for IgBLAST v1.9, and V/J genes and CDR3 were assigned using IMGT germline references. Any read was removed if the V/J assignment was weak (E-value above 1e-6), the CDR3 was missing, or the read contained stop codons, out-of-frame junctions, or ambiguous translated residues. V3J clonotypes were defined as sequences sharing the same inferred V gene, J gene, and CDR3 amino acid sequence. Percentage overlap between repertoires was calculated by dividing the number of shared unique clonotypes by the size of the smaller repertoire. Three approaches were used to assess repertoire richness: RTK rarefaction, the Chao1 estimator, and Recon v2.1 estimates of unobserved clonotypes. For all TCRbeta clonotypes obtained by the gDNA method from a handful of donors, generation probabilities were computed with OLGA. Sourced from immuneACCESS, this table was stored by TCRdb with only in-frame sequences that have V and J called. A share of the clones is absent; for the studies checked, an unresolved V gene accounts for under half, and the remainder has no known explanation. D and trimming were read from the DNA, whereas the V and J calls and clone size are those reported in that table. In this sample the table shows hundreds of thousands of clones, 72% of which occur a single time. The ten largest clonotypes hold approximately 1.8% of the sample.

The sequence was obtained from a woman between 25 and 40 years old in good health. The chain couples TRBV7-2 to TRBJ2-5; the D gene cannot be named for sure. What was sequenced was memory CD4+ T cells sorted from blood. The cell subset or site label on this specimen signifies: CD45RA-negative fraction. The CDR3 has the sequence CASSTRLTVYQETQYF. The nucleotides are TGTGCCAGCAGCACGCGACTTACAGTGTACCAAGAGACCCAGTACTTC.